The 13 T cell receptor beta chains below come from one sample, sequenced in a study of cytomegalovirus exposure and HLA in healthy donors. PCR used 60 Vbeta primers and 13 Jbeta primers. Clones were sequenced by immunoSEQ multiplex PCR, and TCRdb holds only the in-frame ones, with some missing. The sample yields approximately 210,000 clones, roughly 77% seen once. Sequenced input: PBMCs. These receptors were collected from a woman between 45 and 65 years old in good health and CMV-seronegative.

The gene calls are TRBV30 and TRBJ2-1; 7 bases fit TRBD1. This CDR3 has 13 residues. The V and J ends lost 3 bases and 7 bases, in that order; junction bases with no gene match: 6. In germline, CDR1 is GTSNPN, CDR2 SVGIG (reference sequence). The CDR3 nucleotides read TGTGCCTGGAGCCCGACAGGGCGAAATGAGCAGTTCTTC. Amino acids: CAWSPTGRNEQFF. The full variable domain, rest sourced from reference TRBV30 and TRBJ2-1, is SQTIHQWPATLVQPVGSPLSLECTVEGTSNPNLYWYRQAAGRGLQLLFYSVGIGQISSEVPQNLSASRPQDRQFILSSKKLLLSDSGFYLCAWSPTGRNEQFFGPGTRLTVL.

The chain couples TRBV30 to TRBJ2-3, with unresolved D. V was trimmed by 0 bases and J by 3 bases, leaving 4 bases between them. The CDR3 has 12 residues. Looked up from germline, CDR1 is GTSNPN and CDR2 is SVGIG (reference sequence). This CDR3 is CAWSVQTDTQYF. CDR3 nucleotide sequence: TGTGCCTGGAGTGTACAAACAGATACGCAGTATTTT.

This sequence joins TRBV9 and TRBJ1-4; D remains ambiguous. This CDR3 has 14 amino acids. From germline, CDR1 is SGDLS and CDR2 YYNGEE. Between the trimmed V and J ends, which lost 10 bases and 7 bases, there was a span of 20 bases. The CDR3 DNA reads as TGTGCCGGGTCGACGGGAGCCGAGGGTGAAAAACTGTTTTTT. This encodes CAGSTGAEGEKLFF.

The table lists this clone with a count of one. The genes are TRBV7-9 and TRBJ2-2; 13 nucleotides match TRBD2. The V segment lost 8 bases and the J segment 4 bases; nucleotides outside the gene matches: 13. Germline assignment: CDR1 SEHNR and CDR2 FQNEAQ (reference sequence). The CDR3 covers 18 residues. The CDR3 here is CASRSGLAGEAGTGELFF. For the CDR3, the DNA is TGTGCCAGCCGCTCCGGACTAGCGGGGGAGGCGGGCACCGGGGAGCTGTTTTTT.

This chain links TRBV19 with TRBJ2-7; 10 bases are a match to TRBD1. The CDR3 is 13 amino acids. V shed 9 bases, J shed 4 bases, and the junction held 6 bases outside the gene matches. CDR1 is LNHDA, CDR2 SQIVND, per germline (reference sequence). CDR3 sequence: CASRDRGRYEQYF. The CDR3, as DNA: TGTGCCAGCCGGGACAGGGGTAGGTACGAGCAGTACTTC.

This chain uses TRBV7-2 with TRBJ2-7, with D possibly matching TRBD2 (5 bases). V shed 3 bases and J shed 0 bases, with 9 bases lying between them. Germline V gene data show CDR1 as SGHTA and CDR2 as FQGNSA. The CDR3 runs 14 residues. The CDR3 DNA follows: TGTGCCAGCAGCTTTGGACGGGGCTCCTACGAGCAGTACTTC. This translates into CASSFGRGSYEQYF.

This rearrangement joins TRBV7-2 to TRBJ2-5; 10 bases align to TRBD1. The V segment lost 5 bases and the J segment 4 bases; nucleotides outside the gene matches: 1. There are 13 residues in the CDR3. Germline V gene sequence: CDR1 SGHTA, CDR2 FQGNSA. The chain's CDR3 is CASSRQGAETQYF. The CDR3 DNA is TGTGCCAGCAGCCGACAGGGGGCAGAGACCCAGTACTTC.

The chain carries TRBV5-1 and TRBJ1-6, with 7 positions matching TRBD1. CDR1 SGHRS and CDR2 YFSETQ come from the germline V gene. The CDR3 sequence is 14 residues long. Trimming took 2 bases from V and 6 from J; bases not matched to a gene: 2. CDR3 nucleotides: TGCGCCAGCAGCTTCGGGACAGCTAATTCACCCCTCCACTTT. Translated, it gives CASSFGTANSPLHF.

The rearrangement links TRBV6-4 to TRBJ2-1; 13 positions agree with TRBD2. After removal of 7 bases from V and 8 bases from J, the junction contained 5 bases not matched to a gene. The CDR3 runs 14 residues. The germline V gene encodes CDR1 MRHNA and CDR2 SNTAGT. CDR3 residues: CASKLAGGHYEQFF. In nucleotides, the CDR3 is TGTGCCAGCAAACTAGCGGGAGGGCACTATGAGCAGTTCTTC.

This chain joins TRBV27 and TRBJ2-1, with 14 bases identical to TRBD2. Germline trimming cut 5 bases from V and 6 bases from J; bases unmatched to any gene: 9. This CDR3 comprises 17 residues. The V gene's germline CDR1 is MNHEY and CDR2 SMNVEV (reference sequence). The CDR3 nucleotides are TGTGCCAGCAGTCCGCCCGGGACTAGCGGGGGCCCCAATGAGCAGTTCTTC. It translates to CASSPPGTSGGPNEQFF.

CDR3 in amino acids: CASSLGPGLEAFF. Here the CDR3 DNA reads TGTGCCAGCAGCTTAGGGCCGGGACTAGAAGCTTTCTTT. This sequence joins TRBV11-2 and TRBJ1-1, with a possible D match to TRBD1 (5 bases). CDR1 is SGHAT and CDR2 is FQNNGV in the germline V gene. Trimming removed 1 base from V and 8 bases from J, with 11 bases in between. The CDR3 has 13 amino acids.

CDR3: CASSWTSGSYNEQFF. The CDR3 DNA reads TGTGCCAGCAGCTGGACTAGCGGCTCTTACAATGAGCAGTTCTTC. The chain uses TRBV2 and TRBJ2-1; 10 nucleotides align to TRBD2. The CDR3 consists of 15 residues. Germline V CDR1 and CDR2: SNHLY, FYNNEI. The V and J ends lost 6 bases and 4 bases, in that order; junction bases with no gene match: 6.

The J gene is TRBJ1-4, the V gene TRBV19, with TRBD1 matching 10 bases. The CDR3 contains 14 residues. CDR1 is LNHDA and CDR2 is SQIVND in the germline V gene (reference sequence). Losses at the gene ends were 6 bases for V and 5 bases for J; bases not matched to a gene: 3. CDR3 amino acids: CASRPGQGNEKLFF. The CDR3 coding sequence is TGTGCCAGTAGGCCGGGACAGGGGAATGAAAAACTGTTTTTT.